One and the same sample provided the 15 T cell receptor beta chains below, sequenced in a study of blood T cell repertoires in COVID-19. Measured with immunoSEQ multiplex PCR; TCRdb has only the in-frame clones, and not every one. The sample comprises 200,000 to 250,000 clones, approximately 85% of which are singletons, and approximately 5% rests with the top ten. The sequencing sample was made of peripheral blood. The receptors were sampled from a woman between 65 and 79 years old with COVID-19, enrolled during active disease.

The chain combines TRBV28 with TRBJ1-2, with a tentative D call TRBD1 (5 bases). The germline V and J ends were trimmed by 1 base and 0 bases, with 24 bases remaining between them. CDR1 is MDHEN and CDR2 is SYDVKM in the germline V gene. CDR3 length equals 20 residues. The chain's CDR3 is CASSLLSGGRGEGANYGYTF. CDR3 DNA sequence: TGTGCCAGCAGTTTATTGTCCGGGGGTAGGGGAGAGGGAGCTAACTATGGCTACACCTTC.

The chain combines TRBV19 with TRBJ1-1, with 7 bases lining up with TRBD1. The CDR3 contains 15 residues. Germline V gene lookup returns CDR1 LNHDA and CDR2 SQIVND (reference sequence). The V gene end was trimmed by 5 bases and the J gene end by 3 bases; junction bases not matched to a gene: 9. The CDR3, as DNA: TGTGCCAGTAGTCTAGGAACAGGGGAATACACTGAAGCTTTCTTT. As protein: CASSLGTGEYTEAFF.

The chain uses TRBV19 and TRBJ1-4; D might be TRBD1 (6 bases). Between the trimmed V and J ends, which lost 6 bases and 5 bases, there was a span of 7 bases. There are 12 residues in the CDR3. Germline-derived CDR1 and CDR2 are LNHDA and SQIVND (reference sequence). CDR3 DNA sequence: TGTGCCAGTAGGACAGGAAATGAAAAACTGTTTTTT. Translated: CASRTGNEKLFF.

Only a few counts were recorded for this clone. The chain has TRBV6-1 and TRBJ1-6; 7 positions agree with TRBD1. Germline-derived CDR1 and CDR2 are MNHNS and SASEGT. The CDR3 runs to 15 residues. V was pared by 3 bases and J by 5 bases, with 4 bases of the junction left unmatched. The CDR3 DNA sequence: TGTGCCAGCAGTGACGGACAGGTTCATAATTCACCCCTCCACTTT. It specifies CASSDGQVHNSPLHF.

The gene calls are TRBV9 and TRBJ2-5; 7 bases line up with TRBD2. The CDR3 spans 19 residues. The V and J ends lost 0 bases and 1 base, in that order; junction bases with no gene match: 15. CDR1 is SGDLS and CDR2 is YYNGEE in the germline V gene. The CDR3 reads CASSVATVGGSTFQETQYF. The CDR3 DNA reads TGTGCCAGCAGCGTAGCTACGGTGGGCGGGAGTACTTTCCAAGAGACCCAGTACTTC.

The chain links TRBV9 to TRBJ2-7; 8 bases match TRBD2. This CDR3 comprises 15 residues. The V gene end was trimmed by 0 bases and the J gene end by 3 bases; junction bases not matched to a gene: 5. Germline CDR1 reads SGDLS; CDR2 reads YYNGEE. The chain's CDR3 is CASSVDERESYEQYF. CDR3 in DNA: TGTGCCAGCAGCGTAGATGAGCGGGAGAGCTACGAGCAGTACTTC.

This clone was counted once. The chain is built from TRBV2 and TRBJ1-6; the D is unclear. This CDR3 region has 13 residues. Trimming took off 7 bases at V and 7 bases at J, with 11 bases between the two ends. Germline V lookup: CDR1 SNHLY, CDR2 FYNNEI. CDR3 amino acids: CASTQDSNSPLHF. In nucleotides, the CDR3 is TGTGCCAGCACGCAGGACTCGAATTCACCCCTCCACTTT.

CDR3 bases: TGTGCCAGCAGCACCAGACAGGACCCCTGGTCACCCCTCCACTTT. It specifies CASSTRQDPWSPLHF. The chain joins TRBV9 to TRBJ1-6; possibly TRBD1 for D (6 bases). Germline V gives CDR1 SGDLS, CDR2 YYNGEE. This CDR3 has 15 residues. Trimming cost V 4 bases and J 10 bases, with 18 bases left between them.

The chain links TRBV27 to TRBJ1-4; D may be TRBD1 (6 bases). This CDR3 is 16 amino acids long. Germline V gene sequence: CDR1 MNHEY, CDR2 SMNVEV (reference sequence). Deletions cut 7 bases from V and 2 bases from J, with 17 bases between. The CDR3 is CASMKMGASTNEKLFF. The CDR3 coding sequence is TGTGCCAGCATGAAAATGGGGGCCTCGACTAATGAAAAACTGTTTTTT.

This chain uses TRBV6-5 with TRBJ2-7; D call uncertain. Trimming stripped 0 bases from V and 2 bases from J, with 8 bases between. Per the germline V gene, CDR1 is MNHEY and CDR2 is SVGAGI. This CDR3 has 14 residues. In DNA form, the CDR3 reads TGTGCCAGCAGTTACTCGCGATCACCCTACGAGCAGTACTTC. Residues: CASSYSRSPYEQYF.

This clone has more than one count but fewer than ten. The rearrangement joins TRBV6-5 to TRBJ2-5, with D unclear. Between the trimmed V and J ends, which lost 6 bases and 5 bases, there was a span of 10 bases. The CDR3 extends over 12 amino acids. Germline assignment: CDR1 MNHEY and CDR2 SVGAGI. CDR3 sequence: CASSPLGETQYF. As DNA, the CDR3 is TGTGCCAGCAGCCCCCTCGGGGAGACCCAGTACTTC.

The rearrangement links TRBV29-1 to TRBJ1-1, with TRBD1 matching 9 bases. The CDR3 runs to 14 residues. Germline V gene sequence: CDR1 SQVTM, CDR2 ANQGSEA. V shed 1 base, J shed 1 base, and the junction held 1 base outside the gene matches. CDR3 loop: CSVEGDRANTEAFF. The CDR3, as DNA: TGCAGCGTTGAAGGGGACAGGGCGAACACTGAAGCTTTCTTT.

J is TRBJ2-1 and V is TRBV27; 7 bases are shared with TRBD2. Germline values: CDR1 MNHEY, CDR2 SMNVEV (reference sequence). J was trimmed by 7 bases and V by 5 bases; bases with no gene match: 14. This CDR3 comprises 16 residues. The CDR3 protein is CASSPTSGTGRNEQFF. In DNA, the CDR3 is TGTGCCAGCAGTCCTACGAGCGGGACGGGTCGGAATGAGCAGTTCTTC.

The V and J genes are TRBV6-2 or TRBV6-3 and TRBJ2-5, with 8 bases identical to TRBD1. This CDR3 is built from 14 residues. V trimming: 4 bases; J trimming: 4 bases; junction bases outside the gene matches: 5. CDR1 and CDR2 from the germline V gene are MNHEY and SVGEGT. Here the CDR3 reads CASSFGQGGETQYF. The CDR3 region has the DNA TGTGCCAGCAGTTTTGGACAGGGAGGAGAGACCCAGTACTTC.

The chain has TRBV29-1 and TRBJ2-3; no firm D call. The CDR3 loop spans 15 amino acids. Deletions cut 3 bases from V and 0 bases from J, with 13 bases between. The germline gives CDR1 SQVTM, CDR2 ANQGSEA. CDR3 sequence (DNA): TGCAGCGTTGATGGGCCGGCTCGGAGCACAGATACGCAGTATTTT. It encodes CSVDGPARSTDTQYF.